One sample yielded the 6 T cell receptor beta chains listed below, sequenced in a study of molecular identifiers for immune sequencing clone quantification. From the PCR reads, TCRdb called clonotypes with MiXCR, one entry per CDR3 protein. This table holds some 590,000 distinct CDR3 sequences, 25% found once. The sequencing input was naive CD8+ T cells from blood, with Jurkat cell RNA spiked in. Subset in this sample: FACS-sorted CD8+CD4-CCR7+CD45RA+ naive T cells. The source is a human donor in good health. Some libraries in this study had Jurkat cell RNA spiked in.

The sample holds a few counts of this clonotype. This chain joins TRBV4-1 and TRBJ2-1; D uncertain. CDR3 length: 12 amino acids. Trimming took off 0 bases at V and 9 bases at J, with 6 bases between the two ends. CDR1 MGHRA and CDR2 YSYEKL come from the germline V gene. The CDR3 DNA follows: TGCGCCAGCAGCCAAGATCTGGGTGAGCAGTTCTTC. Its protein product is CASSQDLGEQFF.

There are a few counts of this clonotype. This chain uses TRBV7-9 with TRBJ2-7; perhaps TRBD1 as D (6 bases). Trimming pared 5 bases from V and 2 bases from J, leaving 13 bases between. Germline-derived CDR1 and CDR2 are SEHNR and FQNEAQ (reference sequence). CDR3 size: 14 residues. The CDR3 nucleotides read TGTGCCAGCAGCCCACGGGACAAGACCTACGAGCAGTACTTC. Its translation: CASSPRDKTYEQYF.

The chain combines TRBV27 with TRBJ1-1, with D perhaps TRBD1 (5 bases). This CDR3 has 14 amino acids. V lost 5 bases, J lost 5 bases, and 15 bases lay in between. The germline V gene encodes CDR1 MNHEY and CDR2 SMNVEV (reference sequence). CDR3 coding DNA: TGTGCCAGCAGTCCAGGGACTCTGGGAACTGAAGCTTTCTTT. This encodes CASSPGTLGTEAFF.

This clonotype was picked up many times. V is TRBV7-9 and J is TRBJ1-4; 9 bases are a match to TRBD1. Germline CDR1 SEHNR, CDR2 FQNEAQ (reference sequence). V shed 10 bases, J shed 7 bases, and the junction held 7 bases outside the gene matches. CDR3 size: 13 residues. The CDR3 bases are TGTGCCACTGGAGGGACAGGGAGTGAAAAACTGTTTTTT. Its translation is CATGGTGSEKLFF. Drawing the rest from reference TRBV7-9 and TRBJ1-4, the complete variable domain is DTGVSQNPRHKITKRGQNVTFRCDPISEHNRLYWYRQTLGQGPEFLTYFQNEAQLEKSRLLSDRFSAERPKGSFSTLEIQRTEQGDSAMYLCATGGTGSEKLFFGSGTQLSVL.

Points on this clonotype: A much larger clone lies a single base off, so this may be a read error. The rearrangement uses TRBV7-9 and TRBJ2-3; possibly TRBD2 for D (6 bases). Germline V gene sequence: CDR1 SEHNR, CDR2 FQNEAQ (reference sequence). The CDR3 is 13 amino acids. The CDR3 is CASSSGDTGTQYF. The CDR3 DNA reads as TGTGCCAGCAGCTCGGGAGACACAGGTACGCAGTATTTT.

The chain is built from TRBV11-3 and TRBJ2-1; 10 bases are shared with TRBD2. CDR3 size: 16 residues. CDR1 and CDR2 (germline): SGHNT, YENEEA. V lost 0 bases and J lost 3; bases outside the gene matches: 2. The CDR3 sequence is CASSLETSGLYNEQFF. The CDR3 coding sequence is TGTGCCAGCAGCTTAGAGACTAGCGGGCTCTACAATGAGCAGTTCTTC.